This T cell receptor beta chain came from a study of CD8+CD57+ T cells in acquired aplastic anemia. The template used for profiling TCR beta VDJ and CDR3 was genomic DNA. TCRdb recomputed calls from the reads with MiXCR, one row per CDR3 protein. The sample carries some 82,000 distinct CDR3 sequences, roughly half recorded once. This clonotype was detected a few times. The sample consisted of sorted CD4+, CD8+, or CD8+CD57+ T cells (not recorded which) from PBMCs. This TCR came from a human donor in good health, serving as a control.

The CDR3 DNA sequence: TGTGCCAGCAGTTACACTAGCGGGAGCAATGAGCAGTTCTTC. Residues: CASSYTSGSNEQFF. This chain connects TRBV25-1 to TRBJ2-1, with 11 bases matching TRBD2. This CDR3 has 14 residues. J was trimmed by 6 bases and V by 5 bases; bases with no gene match: 3. Germline CDR1 MGHDK, CDR2 SYGVNS.